This T cell receptor beta chain was captured by sequencing in a study of neoadjuvant anti-PD-1 for oral cavity cancer. About the research overall: Patients without progression received a fourth nivolumab dose around day 43, then surgical resection on days 50-56. Study findings and constraints: Treg/Th17 ratio rose with pretreatment blood and fell with post-treatment tumor TCRbeta clonality. Each response group had just three patients in TCR analyses.

V shed 5 bases and J 6 bases; nucleotides not matched to a gene: 6. This CDR3 region has 13 residues. Germline V lookup: CDR1 SGHRS, CDR2 YFSETQ. This clone turned up a few times. The antigen is undetermined. Stated time point: after neoadjuvant nivolumab, at surgical resection. This table comes from immunoSEQ multiplex PCR, and its TCRdb copy is limited to in-frame clones, with some not included. In the table there are some 30,000 clones, 80% of which are singletons. The genes are TRBV5-1 and TRBJ1-2; 8 bases match TRBD1. The sequence derives from a person aged 35-79 years with oral cavity squamous cell carcinoma. The sequences come from PBMCs, collected after nivolumab (anti-PD-1) treatment. The CDR3 DNA reads as TGCGCCAGCAGTCCAGGACAGGGCCATGGCTACACCTTC. This gives the protein CASSPGQGHGYTF.